This is a list of T cell receptor beta chains from one sample in a study of cytomegalovirus exposure and HLA in healthy donors. The method was immunoSEQ multiplex PCR; TCRdb's version includes in-frame clones alone and lacks a portion of them. The data contain 200,000 to 250,000 clones, more than 75% of them seen just once; the ten biggest clones take up over 1%. The source material was PBMCs. Source of these receptors: a human donor in good health. Both conserved end residues are part of each CDR3. A D gene is named only where the DNA matches it firmly. Some rows have no size entry. The others give once, few or many, or a class for an expanded clone.

size | J | D | V | DNA | CDR3
NA | TRBJ2-7 | NA | TRBV7-9 | TGTGCCAGCAGCTTTTACAGTTCCTACGAGCAGTACTTC | CASSFYSSYEQYF
once | TRBJ2-5 | TRBD2 | TRBV7-3 | TGTGCCAGCAGCTCCTCGGGGGGAAAGGGAGAGACCCAGTACTTC | CASSSSGGKGETQYF
once | TRBJ2-7 | NA | TRBV2 | TGTGCCAGCAGTGAAATGGTGGCAAGCTCCTACGAGCAGTACTTC | CASSEMVASSYEQYF
NA | TRBJ1-1 | TRBD1 | TRBV12-5 | TGTGCTAGTGGGCCGGACAGGGACTGGACTGAAGCTTTCTTT | CASGPDRDWTEAFF
few | TRBJ2-7 | NA | TRBV27 | TGTGCCAGCAGTTTTGGCCCGCTCTCTTACGAGCAGTACTTC | CASSFGPLSYEQYF
NA | TRBJ1-1 | TRBD1 | TRBV2 | TGTGCCAGCAGAACTTTACGGGACAGGCCCGCGCCTCGCGCTTTCTTT | CASRTLRDRPAPRAFF
NA | TRBJ2-7 | TRBD2 | TRBV7-9 | TGTGCCAGCAGCACCTGGGGAGGGAGGGCCGACGAGCAGTACTTC | CASSTWGGRADEQYF
few | TRBJ1-5 | NA | TRBV6-5 | TGTGCCATCAGACAGGGCAATCAGCCCCAGCATTTT | CAIRQGNQPQHF
NA | TRBJ2-1 | NA | TRBV2 | TGTGCCAGCAGCCCCGACAGGGAGGCCTACAATGAGCAGTTCTTC | CASSPDREAYNEQFF
NA | TRBJ2-1 | NA | TRBV7-8 | TGTGCCAGCAGCTTAAGGCCTACGGGTGGTAGCGGATACAATGAGCAGTTCTTC | CASSLRPTGGSGYNEQFF
NA | TRBJ2-6 | NA | TRBV5-1 | TGCGCCAGCAGCCTAGATGCCTTCTCTGGGGCCAACGTCCTGACTTTC | CASSLDAFSGANVLTF
NA | TRBJ2-1 | TRBD2 | TRBV5-8 | TGTGCCAGCAGCTTGGAGGCTAGCGGGAGGGCATACAATGAGCAGTTCTTC | CASSLEASGRAYNEQFF
once | TRBJ2-7 | TRBD1 | TRBV7-2 | TGTGCCAGCAGCTTAGTCTCTGGACAGGGGGACGAGCAGTACTTC | CASSLVSGQGDEQYF
few | TRBJ2-2 | TRBD2 | TRBV2 | TGTGCCAGCAGTGCGCCCGGGACTAGGAGGTCCGGGGAGCTGTTTTTT | CASSAPGTRRSGELFF
NA | TRBJ2-5 | NA | TRBV5-4 | TGTGCCAGCAGCTTGTATAAGGGAGACCAAGAGACCCAGTACTTC | CASSLYKGDQETQYF
NA | TRBJ1-1 | NA | TRBV13 | TGTGCCAGCAGCTATTCAGGGATAACTGAAGCTTTCTTT | CASSYSGITEAFF
few | TRBJ2-5 | NA | TRBV27 | TGTGCCAGCAGTTCAACGACGGAGTGGACAGATAATATCCGGAAGACCCAGTACTTC | CASSSTTEWTDNIRKTQYF
NA | TRBJ2-5 | NA | TRBV7-9 | TGTGCCAGCAGCTTAGCTAGACAGTCCCAAGAGACCCAGTACTTC | CASSLARQSQETQYF
NA | TRBJ2-1 | TRBD2 | TRBV6-1 | TGTGCCAGCAGTGGAGGAGGGACTAGCGGGGGGAACAATGAGCAGTTCTTC | CASSGGGTSGGNNEQFF
NA | TRBJ1-4 | TRBD1 | TRBV7-9 | TGTTCCAGCAGCTCGGACAGGGCAGAGGAAAAACTGTTTTTT | CSSSSDRAEEKLFF
once | TRBJ2-7 | TRBD1 | TRBV5-1 | TGCGCCAGCAGCTGGGGACAGTCCTACGAGCAGTACTTC | CASSWGQSYEQYF
NA | TRBJ1-1 | TRBD1 | TRBV2 | TGTGCCAGCAGTTATACAGGGGGCGGAGCTTTCTTT | CASSYTGGGAFF
NA | TRBJ2-3 | NA | TRBV4-2 | TGTGCCAGCAGCCAAGATGCGGGAATGGGCTTAGATACGCAGTATTTT | CASSQDAGMGLDTQYF
NA | TRBJ1-4 | NA | TRBV29-1 | TGCAGCGTGGTTGAATCAGGGCAGGATGAAAAACTGTTTTTT | CSVVESGQDEKLFF
NA | TRBJ2-7 | NA | TRBV4-1 | TGCGCCAGCAGCCAAGATTCGCTAGCGAGCTCCTACGAGCAGTACTTC | CASSQDSLASSYEQYF
NA | TRBJ2-3 | TRBD2 | TRBV18 | TGTGCCAGCTCACCGGGACTAGCCACAGATACGCAGTATTTT | CASSPGLATDTQYF
once | TRBJ1-4 | NA | TRBV18 | TGTGCCAGCTCGCCGTGGGCTGCAACTAATGAAAAACTGTTTTTT | CASSPWAATNEKLFF
NA | TRBJ2-4 | NA | TRBV29-1 | TGCAGCGTTGAGGGCCTCACTAGCAAGGAGGGTGAAAACATTCAGTACTTC | CSVEGLTSKEGENIQYF
NA | TRBJ2-7 | NA | TRBV6-6 | TGTGCCAGCAGTACCCTCCGGGTTGAGGGCGGTCAGTACTTC | CASSTLRVEGGQYF
NA | TRBJ2-3 | NA | TRBV14 | TGTGCCAGCAGCCACCAGAACACAGATACGCAGTATTTT | CASSHQNTDTQYF
NA | TRBJ1-1 | TRBD1 | TRBV27 | TGTGCCAGCAGTCCCGACAGGGGCCCCCGGATGGACACTGAAGCTTTCTTT | CASSPDRGPRMDTEAFF
NA | TRBJ1-2 | TRBD1 | TRBV11-3 | TGTGCCAGCAGCTCAGGACAGGGAGATGGCTACACCTTC | CASSSGQGDGYTF
NA | TRBJ1-2 | NA | TRBV7-6 | TGTGCCAGCAGCTCCGTGGGGGGTGGCTACACCTTC | CASSSVGGGYTF
NA | TRBJ1-1 | TRBD1 | TRBV7-8 | TGTGCCAGCAGCTTAGGACAGGGATGGAACACTGAAGCTTTCTTT | CASSLGQGWNTEAFF
NA | TRBJ2-7 | TRBD2 | TRBV15 | TGTGCCACCAGCAGAGTAATCGGACTAGCGGAATACGAGCAGTACTTC | CATSRVIGLAEYEQYF
NA | TRBJ2-1 | NA | TRBV6-6 | TGTGCCAGCAGTTACGTAGGGGGGGCTCGCTACAATGAGCAGTTCTTC | CASSYVGGARYNEQFF
few | TRBJ2-6 | NA | TRBV28 | TGTGCCAGCAGCCCCAGGGTCTATGGGGCCAACGTCCTGACTTTC | CASSPRVYGANVLTF
once | TRBJ2-1 | TRBD2 | TRBV5-4 | TGTGCCAGCAGCTTGGCCTCAGCGGGAATCTCCTACAATGAGCAGTTCTTC | CASSLASAGISYNEQFF
NA | TRBJ2-1 | TRBD2 | TRBV7-3 | TGTGCCAGCAGCTTAAAGGTCCTAGCGGGAGGGGGGTCTTACAATGAGCAGTTCTTC | CASSLKVLAGGGSYNEQFF
NA | TRBJ2-1 | TRBD2 | TRBV7-3 | TGTGCCAGCAGCTTAGCCAGAACTAGCGGGAGGGGGGGTGGTGAGCAGTTCTTC | CASSLARTSGRGGGEQFF
NA | TRBJ2-3 | TRBD2 | TRBV25-1 | TGTGCCAGCAGTGATTCCAGCGGGGCCCGCACAGATACGCAGTATTTT | CASSDSSGARTDTQYF
few | TRBJ2-5 | TRBD2 | TRBV6-1 | TGTGCCAGCAGTGGGGCTAGCGGCCAAGAGACCCAGTACTTC | CASSGASGQETQYF
NA | TRBJ2-7 | NA | TRBV5-1 | TGCGCCAGCAGCTTGGACGCGGCCTACTACGAGCAGTACTTC | CASSLDAAYYEQYF
once | TRBJ1-1 | NA | TRBV28 | TGTGCCAGCAGCCCGACAAGAATGAACACTGAAGCTTTCTTT | CASSPTRMNTEAFF
NA | TRBJ2-7 | NA | TRBV2 | TGTGCCAGCAGCTTACAGTACGAGCAGTACTTC | CASSLQYEQYF
NA | TRBJ1-1 | NA | TRBV29-1 | TGCAGCGTTCGGGTAGGGGGCACTGAAGCTTTCTTT | CSVRVGGTEAFF
NA | TRBJ2-6 | TRBD1 | TRBV27 | TGTGCCAGCAGTTCCGGGACAGCGTCTGGGGCCAACGTCCTGACTTTC | CASSSGTASGANVLTF